Listed here are 9 T cell receptor beta chains from one sample, sequenced in a study of cytomegalovirus exposure and HLA in healthy donors. The PCR ran on 60 Vbeta and 13 Jbeta primers. Sequenced by immunoSEQ multiplex PCR; TCRdb stores in-frame clones only, minus some. The sample lists 150,000 to 200,000 clones; 68% were seen once. Sequenced: PBMCs. Receptors originate from a man aged 50-59 years in good health and CMV-seronegative.

The rearrangement uses TRBV9 and TRBJ2-5; D possibly corresponds to TRBD2 (7 bases). The CDR3 consists of 15 residues. V was pared by 3 bases and J by 5 bases, with 17 bases between. Looked up from germline, CDR1 is SGDLS and CDR2 is YYNGEE. The CDR3 DNA reads as TGTGCCAGCAGCGGAGGGGGAGGGTTTGGGGAGACCCAGTACTTC. It specifies CASSGGGGFGETQYF. Filled out from reference TRBV9 and TRBJ2-5, the complete variable domain reads DSGVTQTPKHLITATGQRVTLRCSPRSGDLSVYWYQQSLDQGLQFLIQYYNGEERAKGNILERFSAQQFPDLHSELNLSSLELGDSALYFCASSGGGGFGETQYFGPGTRLLVL.

This clone was seen a few times. The DNA for the CDR3 is TGTGCCAGCAGCCTCACAGGGGGAACTAATGAAAAACTGTTTTTT. It encodes CASSLTGGTNEKLFF. The V call is TRBV6-7, the J call TRBJ1-4, with TRBD1 identical over 8 bases. TRBV6-7 is flagged as an ORF with uncertain function. Trimming at V came to 6 bases and at J to 1 base, leaving 4 bases not matched to a gene. The CDR3 contains 15 residues.

The J gene is TRBJ1-3, the V gene TRBV11-2, with TRBD1 matching over 8 bases. V lost 4 bases and J lost 0; bases outside the gene matches: 5. In germline, CDR1 is SGHAT, CDR2 FQNNGV. The CDR3 has 16 amino acids. The CDR3 bases are TGTGCCAGCAGCTCGGACAGGGCCCGCTCTGGAAACACCATATATTTT. Amino acids: CASSSDRARSGNTIYF.

This clone was recorded once. The rearrangement links TRBV28 to TRBJ2-1, with D perhaps matching TRBD2 (6 bases). Trimming removed 4 bases at V and 7 bases at J, with 14 bases between. This CDR3 has 14 amino acids. Germline lookup yields CDR1 MDHEN and CDR2 SYDVKM. CDR3 in amino acids: CASSSPEGGNEQFF. CDR3 DNA: TGTGCCAGCAGTTCCCCCGAGGGAGGAAATGAGCAGTTCTTC.

The chain is built from TRBV7-2 and TRBJ2-1; TRBD2 aligns across 7 bases. V lost 5 bases to trimming and J lost 4 bases; unmatched junction nucleotides: 8. The V gene's germline CDR1 is SGHTA and CDR2 FQGNSA. The length of the CDR3 is 15 residues. The CDR3 loop reads CASSPGSGAYNEQFF. CDR3 bases: TGTGCCAGCAGCCCGGGGAGCGGGGCATACAATGAGCAGTTCTTC. Complete variable domain (other parts from reference TRBV7-2 and TRBJ2-1): GAGVSQSPSNKVTEKGKDVELRCDPISGHTALYWYRQSLGQGLEFLIYFQGNSAPDKSGLPSDRFSAERTGGSVSTLTIQRTQQEDSAVYLCASSPGSGAYNEQFFGPGTRLTVL.

The V call is TRBV10-3, the J call TRBJ2-2; D might be TRBD1 (7 bases). In germline, CDR1 is ENHRY, CDR2 SYGVKD. Trimming took 5 bases from V and 4 from J, leaving 14 bases between them. This CDR3 has 15 amino acids. The CDR3 loop is CAISPRQGGTGELFF. In nucleotides, the CDR3 is TGTGCCATCAGTCCCCGACAGGGAGGCACCGGGGAGCTGTTTTTT.

The chain employs TRBV7-9 and TRBJ1-5, with D perhaps matching TRBD1 (5 bases). Germline V gene data show CDR1 as SEHNR and CDR2 as FQNEAQ (reference sequence). V lost 2 bases and J lost 11, with 13 bases in between. CDR3 length: 13 amino acids. CDR3 DNA sequence: TGTGCCAGCAGCTTAAAAGGGGAAGGGACCCAGCATTTT. Encoded protein: CASSLKGEGTQHF.

The chain carries TRBV10-3 and TRBJ1-1, with D perhaps TRBD1 (6 bases). This CDR3 has 13 residues. The germline gives CDR1 ENHRY, CDR2 SYGVKD. The V gene lost 6 bases and the J gene lost 4 bases, with 12 bases spanning the gap. The CDR3 DNA follows: TGTGCCATCAGCAAAGGGGGGGGCACTGAAGCTTTCTTT. Translation gives CAISKGGGTEAFF.

This clone was recorded a few times. The CDR3 bases are TGTGCCAGCAGTGAAATAAGAGGCTACGAGCAGTACTTC. This encodes CASSEIRGYEQYF. The chain links TRBV6-5 to TRBJ2-7; D is unresolved. This CDR3 has 13 amino acids. Per germline, CDR1 MNHEY and CDR2 SVGAGI. V gave up 5 bases and J gave up 3 bases, with 11 bases separating them.